The T cell receptor (beta chain) described here comes from a study of cytomegalovirus exposure and HLA in healthy donors (dated by TCRdb to the late 2010s). About the study as a whole: In an earlier analysis of under 750 of the donors, 276 Gb of sequence data and roughly 100 million unique TCR beta sequences from roughly 190 million T cells were reported. An early release that covered roughly 600 HLA-typed donors contained about 300 gigabases of sequencing data and roughly 84 million unique TCR sequences. Of the roughly 400 genotyped donors, 81% were placed in the genetic ancestry cluster associated with self-reported Caucasian donors. The study aimed to test whether cataloging public T cell receptors could reveal signatures of past pathogen exposure. The study used immunosequencing to profile the T cell repertoires of 670 or so subjects and linked those repertoires to cytomegalovirus serostatus. A separate validation cohort of 90 to 150 different subjects was used in addition to the approximately 700-subject first cohort. High-throughput TCR immunosequencing, statistical association of individual TCRs with disease status, and machine learning were combined to predict cytomegalovirus infection status. In a later analysis, previously published TCR beta repertoires from 600 to 850 donors were re-analyzed and high-resolution HLA genotyping was added so that TCR occurrence patterns could be studied. Rather than drawing on any new phenotypic data, the later analysis identified candidate immune exposures from TCR beta sequences and the way those sequences occurred across donors. In an earlier analysis of about 590 of the donors, high-throughput TCR beta sequencing was used to judge whether each TCR beta V gene segment behaved as functional or pseudogenic. Donor age, sex, ethnicity and CMV serostatus were collected together with the repertoire data. Genome-wide SNP genotypes for about 55% of the 666 donors were used in a later genetic analysis, which treated that subset as a discovery cohort. Every discovery cohort repertoire had been produced on one sequencing platform. HLA typing covered class I and class II loci at four-digit resolution. Typing coverage varied by locus: about 629-640 donors for A, B, C, DRB1 and DQB1; approximately 520 for DQA1; about 600 for DPA1; 400 to 480 for DPB1. Because of strong linkage in the cohort, a few DR-DQ haplotypes were treated as single units for association and clustering. Among around 400 genotyped donors of the cohort, an average of about 240,000 unique TCR beta nucleotide sequences were sequenced per donor, roughly 20% of them non-productive. Broad study findings and their caveats: The classifier was reported to diagnose cytomegalovirus status with high specificity and sensitivity in both the original cohort and the validation cohort. Linkage disequilibrium might explain the correlated functional status among segregating V segments, but an unknown experimental factor could not be excluded. Because the 87-base-pair reads could not distinguish some IMGT-functional V segments, including TRBV6-2 and TRBV6-3, those segments were excluded. Because counts were too low, about 18 rarely observed V segments, including chromosome 9 orphons, were left out of the earlier analysis of over 550 of the donors. Immune exposure information for the cohort was limited to CMV serostatus. In a later analysis, the rate of TCR association differed among HLA loci, with DRB1 alleles having the most associated TCRs and HLA-C alleles having the fewest. In vitro tests confirmed that three of the cytomegalovirus-associated TCR beta chains recognize cytomegalovirus antigens. A later genetic analysis associated a missense DCLRE1C variant with V-gene and J-gene trimming of TCR beta chains, and an independent cohort replicated the association. A further reported finding was that TCR beta sequences accurately predicted the HLA-A and HLA-B alleles for most subjects in the first cohort. In a later analysis, several top co-occurrence clusters were reported to appear linked to parvovirus B19, influenza, CMV and Epstein-Barr virus. Across donors, most TCR sequences were observed very rarely, whereas some public TCRs were present in many individuals. Because some donors lacked HLA typing at each locus, the association tests relied only on the typed subset. Only TCR beta chains were sequenced in this cohort, and the absence of alpha or paired-chain data limited detectable features. When HLA alleles, especially DR and DQ, strongly co-occurred, TCR associations were difficult to assign to individual alleles. In a later analysis, HLA-associated TCR beta chains showed more clonal expansion and lower generation probabilities than non-associated chains that were equally common. According to the authors, the approach could potentially be generalized to other disease states and immunological phenotypes. A cluster of highly shared sequence variants was judged likely to represent a technical artifact of the sequencing pipeline. Specific HLA alleles were associated with 15,000 to 20,000 TCR beta sequences at a false discovery rate of 0.05 in a later analysis. In an earlier analysis of some 540 of the donors, most TCR beta V segments appeared in productive rearrangements about 87% or about 30% of the time, broadly matching IMGT annotations. A later genetic analysis reported fewer N-insertions in productive TCRs among donors in an Asian-associated ancestry cluster than the roughly 720-donor mean. A total of fewer than 200 TCR beta chains were listed by the study as associated with cytomegalovirus. In a later analysis, most CMV-associated TCR beta chains were found to appear HLA-restricted, with HLA associations seemingly driven largely by CMV exposure. Sequencing depth was assumed to be roughly uniform across donors in the presence/absence analyses, though that assumption may not hold.

Library preparation was by the immunoSEQ multiplex PCR assay. The multiplex PCR relied on a mix of 60 forward primers for TCR Vbeta segments and 13 reverse primers for TCR Jbeta segments. Amplification of the CDR3 region of rearranged TCR beta genes was performed with a multiplex PCR assay on genomic DNA. The amplified TCR beta libraries were sequenced on the Illumina HiSeq System as 87-base-pair reads. Processing in the source paper ran as follows. Across the 500 to 700 repertoires, a later analysis counted about 81 million unique TCR beta chains, 9 million to 14 million of which were shared by at least two donors. A nearest-neighbor algorithm error-corrected the raw reads and collapsed the reads into unique sequences, merging closely related sequences to remove PCR and sequencing errors. To assign V, D and J gene segments, CDR3 sequences were aligned to IMGT reference sequences. For a sequence to be retained, at least a six-nucleotide match to both a V gene segment and a J gene segment was required. A rearrangement was called productive if the CDR3 had no stop codons and remained in frame with V and J, and every other rearrangement was called non-productive. Following IMGT convention, CDR3 was defined as the stretch from the second conserved V-encoded cysteine to the conserved J-encoded phenylalanine. The earlier analysis of about 500 of the donors excluded sequences that lacked an unambiguous match to a single V gene segment. In an earlier analysis of 587 of the donors, V segments were called functional above 56.7% productive rearrangements and were called segregating when the between-donor standard deviation exceeded 5%. A statistical classification framework was built to diagnose cytomegalovirus status from the catalog of TCR beta chain sequences. In a later analysis, TCR nucleotide sequences were compared against IMGT/GENE-DB human TR gene sequences so that V and J genes could be assigned. The TCRdist pipeline was used in a later analysis to assign CDR3 sequences and most-parsimonious VDJ recombination scenarios. In a later analysis, each TCR beta chain was defined by its CDR3 amino acid sequence together with its V-gene family, and reads lacking a unique V-gene family were excluded. In a later analysis, 500 to 700 highly shared, low-generation-probability nucleotide sequences were removed to address suspected cross-contamination and a sequencing artifact. In a later analysis, a clonal expansion index for each public chain was calculated from normalized within-repertoire ranks of inferred template counts. In a later analysis, generation probabilities were computed with a VDJ recombination model fitted to out-of-frame rearrangements, and the resulting probabilities were checked against IGoR. Hypergeometric tests were used in a later analysis to score TCR-TCR, TCR-HLA and TCR-CMV co-occurrence, with a repertoire-size bias correction applied to the TCR pairs. To estimate false discovery rates, a later analysis permuted the HLA or CMV assignments 20 times. In a later analysis, co-occurring TCRs were grouped using DBSCAN, and TCRdist sequence similarity was added for clustering within HLA-allele-positive subsets. For co-occurrence clustering, repertoires with fewer than 30,000 or more than 120,000 public chains were excluded, along with a handful of repertoires with anomalous nucleotide sharing. Entries here come from immuneACCESS through TCRdb and include only in-frame sequences with V and J called. Some clones fail to appear in such tables; in the studies checked, an unresolved V gene covers under half of the shortfall, and the cause of the remainder is unknown. Clone size and V and J calls were adopted from that table, with D and trimming inferred from the DNA. The sample table shows 100,000 to 140,000 clones, and approximately 79% are seen once. The ten largest clones represent less than 2.5% of the sample.

Details on this clone: Its antigen is still unknown. One base away there is no much larger clone; base qualities are not given.

Per the germline V gene, MNHEY is the CDR1 and SVGAGI is the CDR2. V loses 6 bases of germline sequence and J loses 4 bases, and the interval between the two ends is 15 bases. From the cysteine up to the phenylalanine, the CDR3 has a length of 14 residues. Of the read, only the CDR3 DNA is kept; its 42 bases are in frame from base 1. In total, 500 to 700 healthy bone marrow donors made up the cohort. At the time of sampling, all cohort members were nominally healthy, though unrecorded immune exposures were likely present. The donor tested CMV seronegative, placing the donor among the 300 to 450 seronegative members of the cohort. A peripheral blood sample was collected from each donor, and TCR beta sequencing was performed on peripheral blood mononuclear cells. Genomic DNA was extracted from the blood cell samples with the Qiagen DNeasy Blood Extraction Kit.

Sequencing was carried out using PBMCs. The TCR sequence derives from a man aged 18 to 35 in good health and CMV-seronegative. Rearrangement joined TRBV6-5 to TRBJ1-2, and TRBD1 may be the D gene, going by 5 matching bases. The DNA reads as follows: TGTGCCAGCAGGGGGCTGGACCGATTCTATGGCTACACCTTC. This is translated as CASRGLDRFYGYTF.